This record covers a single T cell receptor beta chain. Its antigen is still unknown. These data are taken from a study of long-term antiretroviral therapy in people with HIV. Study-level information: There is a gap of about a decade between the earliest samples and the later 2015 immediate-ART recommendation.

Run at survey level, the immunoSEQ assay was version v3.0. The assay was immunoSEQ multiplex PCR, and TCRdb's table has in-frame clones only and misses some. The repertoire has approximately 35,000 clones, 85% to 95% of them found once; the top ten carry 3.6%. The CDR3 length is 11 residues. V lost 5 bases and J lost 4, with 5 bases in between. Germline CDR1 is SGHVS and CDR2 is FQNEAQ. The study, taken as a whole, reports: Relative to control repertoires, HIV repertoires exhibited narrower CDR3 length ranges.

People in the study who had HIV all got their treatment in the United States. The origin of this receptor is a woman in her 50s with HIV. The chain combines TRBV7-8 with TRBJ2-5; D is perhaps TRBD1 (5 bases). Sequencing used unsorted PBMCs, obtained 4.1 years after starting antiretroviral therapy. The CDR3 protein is CASSRGETQYF. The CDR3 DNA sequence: TGTGCCAGCAGCAGGGGAGAGACCCAGTACTTC.